This is a list of T cell receptor beta chains from one sample in a study of T cell responses to AZD1222 COVID-19 vaccine. Only in-frame clones appear in the TCRdb table, and some are missing; sequencing was by immunoSEQ multiplex PCR. This table holds about 59,000 clones, approximately 82% found once. Sequences were derived from peripheral blood, sampled on day 0 of AZD1222 vaccination. The receptors were sampled from an adult in good health. Each CDR3 is given with its conserved first and last residue. A D gene is named only where the DNA matches it firmly. Only some rows state a clone size, as once, few, many or a class for expanded clones.

v_gene,d_gene,abundance,j_gene,CDR3aa,CDR3nt
TRBV9,TRBD1,NA,TRBJ2-7,CASSVAGTGTEYEQYF,TGTGCCAGCAGCGTAGCAGGGACAGGGACAGAGTACGAGCAGTACTTC
TRBV28,NA,few,TRBJ1-2,CASRPPDWDYGYTF,TGTGCCAGCAGACCCCCGGACTGGGACTATGGCTACACCTTC
TRBV28,NA,NA,TRBJ1-3,CASTWGASNTIYF,TGTGCCAGCACCTGGGGGGCCTCAAACACCATATATTTT
TRBV7-2,NA,NA,TRBJ2-1,CASSAYLGEQFF,TGTGCCAGCAGCGCCTACCTCGGTGAGCAGTTCTTC
TRBV21-1,NA,once,TRBJ2-7,CASSKGGHRHVYEQYF,TGTGCCAGCAGCAAAGGGGGACACCGACATGTCTACGAGCAGTACTTC
TRBV28,NA,NA,TRBJ2-2,CASSFRGATGELFF,TGTGCCAGCAGTTTTCGGGGTGCCACCGGGGAGCTGTTTTTT
TRBV5-1,NA,once,TRBJ1-3,CASSLGLGETNTIYF,TGCGCCAGCAGCTTGGGACTAGGGGAAACAAACACCATATATTTT
TRBV7-3,NA,NA,TRBJ2-2,CASSLNQGGNTGELFF,TGTGCCAGCAGCTTAAACCAGGGGGGGAACACCGGGGAGCTGTTTTTT
TRBV5-1,NA,NA,TRBJ1-1,CASSFTGQRNEAFF,TGCGCCAGCAGCTTTACAGGACAGAGAAACGAAGCTTTCTTT
TRBV7-2,TRBD1,NA,TRBJ1-2,CASSRPQGANYGYTF,TGTGCCAGCAGCAGGCCTCAGGGGGCCAACTATGGCTACACCTTC
TRBV6-5,TRBD1,NA,TRBJ1-4,CASSPQGTNEKLFF,TGTGCCAGCAGTCCACAGGGGACTAATGAAAAACTGTTTTTT
TRBV4-3,NA,NA,TRBJ1-4,CASRAWGEGEKLFF,TGCGCCAGCAGGGCCTGGGGAGAGGGTGAAAAACTGTTTTTT
TRBV2,NA,NA,TRBJ2-1,CASRSAGYNEQFF,TGTGCCAGCCGGTCAGCGGGTTACAATGAGCAGTTCTTC
TRBV6-2/TRBV6-3,NA,few,TRBJ2-1,CASSTPGLLPSNEQFF,TGTGCCAGCAGCACACCGGGACTCCTGCCGAGCAATGAGCAGTTCTTC
TRBV3-1/TRBV3-2,NA,NA,TRBJ1-1,CASSRRQSYTEAFF,TGTGCCAGCAGCCGCCGGCAGTCCTATACTGAAGCTTTCTTT
TRBV6-5,NA,once,TRBJ2-3,CASSSYQKPDTQYF,TGTGCCAGCAGTTCCTACCAGAAGCCGGATACGCAGTATTTT